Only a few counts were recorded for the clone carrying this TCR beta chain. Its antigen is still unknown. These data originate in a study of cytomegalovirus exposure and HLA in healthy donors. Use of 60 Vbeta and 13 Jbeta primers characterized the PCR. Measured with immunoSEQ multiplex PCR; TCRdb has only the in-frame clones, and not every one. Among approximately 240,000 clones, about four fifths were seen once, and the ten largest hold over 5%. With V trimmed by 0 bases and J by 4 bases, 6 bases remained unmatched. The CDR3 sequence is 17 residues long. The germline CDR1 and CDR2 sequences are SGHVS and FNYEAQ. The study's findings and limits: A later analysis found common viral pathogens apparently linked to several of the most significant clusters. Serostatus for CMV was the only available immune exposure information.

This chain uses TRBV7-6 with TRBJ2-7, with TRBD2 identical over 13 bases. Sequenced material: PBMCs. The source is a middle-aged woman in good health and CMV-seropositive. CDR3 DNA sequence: TGTGCCAGCAGCTTAGCGAGCCGGACTAGCGGGGGATACGAGCAGTACTTC. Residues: CASSLASRTSGGYEQYF.